In this sample, the clone carrying this TCR beta chain turned up many times. Antigen specificity is unknown. The observed sequence ends 3 residues before the CDR3 terminus, with the missing tail filled in from the germline J gene. From germline, CDR1 is MNHEY and CDR2 SVGEGT. CDR3 length: 14 amino acids. J was trimmed by 0 bases and V by 7 bases; bases with no gene match: 6. The record originates from a study of T cell clonality in common variable immunodeficiency. Study-level results: TCRbeta clonality was increased in CVID versus healthy controls. CVID subjects shared fewer TCRbeta clones than healthy controls did.

Both groups were predominantly of Caucasian heritage. CVID and control samples used equivalent genomic DNA input. Profiled with immunoSEQ multiplex PCR; TCRdb holds only in-frame clones, not every one. The repertoire consists of about 39,000 clones, none detected only once. The sample consisted of peripheral blood mononuclear cells. The rearrangement links TRBV6-2 or TRBV6-3 to TRBJ2-7; 7 bases fit TRBD1. This receptor was obtained from a person between 18 and 75 years old in good health. The CDR3 loop is CASTQGDVSYEQYF. Incomplete CDR3 DNA: TGTGCCAGCACCCAGGGGGACGTCTCCTACGAG.